This T cell receptor beta chain was documented in a study of radiation and T cells in renal cell carcinoma. Study-level background: Nephrectomy followed 15 Gy stereotactic body radiation by 4 weeks.

Study-wide results and caveats: From baseline, blood top tumor clonotypes peaked at 2 weeks post-radiation.

The time point is: baseline pretreatment blood. Noted treatment: 15 Gy SBRT to primary tumor, nephrectomy 4 weeks later. A note on this clone: Its antigen is unknown.

Assay: immunoSEQ multiplex PCR; the TCRdb copy retains only in-frame clones and omits some. The sample shows some 100,000 clones, 82% of them seen only once. The CDR3 length is 15 residues. The V segment lost 0 bases and the J segment 6 bases; nucleotides outside the gene matches: 7. Germline V gene data show CDR1 as SGHNT and CDR2 as YYREEE (reference sequence). The chain joins TRBV5-4 to TRBJ2-7, with 9 bases identical to TRBD1. The starting material was blood, obtained from a patient whose treatment included radiotherapy and nephrectomy. The clonotype originates from a man aged 60 to 75 with renal cell carcinoma. For the CDR3, the DNA is TGTGCCAGCAGCTTGGCGGACAGGGGAGAATTCGAGCAGTACTTC. Its translation: CASSLADRGEFEQYF. The entire variable domain, with the rest obtained from reference TRBV5-4 and TRBJ2-7, is as follows: ETGVTQSPTHLIKTRGQQVTLRCSSQSGHNTVSWYQQALGQGPQFIFQYYREEENGRGNFPPRFSGLQFPNYSSELNVNALELDDSALYLCASSLADRGEFEQYFGPGTRLTVT.